This TCR beta chain was identified during a study of T-cell memory formation after mild COVID-19. Study-level information: Largely, the TCR clusters proved donor specific.

On this clonotype: Its antigen is not identified.

Study-level results: Within pre-infection memory, some responding clones were found, suggesting cross-reactive memory joined.

TCRdb called the 5' RACE reads again in MiXCR, with one record for every CDR3 protein. The sample yields about 49,000 distinct CDR3 sequences, 27% seen once. Looked up from germline, CDR1 is SEHNR and CDR2 is FQNEAQ (reference sequence). Trimming pared 5 bases from V and 6 bases from J, leaving 14 bases between. This CDR3 is 13 amino acids long. This sequence was found in a man younger than 30 who had mild COVID-19 (a few samples of this study predate the infection). Cell type and time point are not known. Sequencing was performed on PBMCs or a T cell subset sorted from them (not recorded which). V is TRBV7-9 and J is TRBJ2-7; D gene unclear. The CDR3 DNA is TGTGCCAGCAGCGAACCCCACCTCGGCGAGCAGTACGTC. It is translated as CASSEPHLGEQYV.